This entry is about one T cell receptor (beta chain). This sample stems from a study of blood T cell repertoires in COVID-19. Study context: Material from acute and convalescent COVID-19 was sourced from the United States, Italy and Spain. T cells, B-cell-depleted T cells, or PBMCs provided the cDNA or gDNA that served as material.

Per the original data handling: How many nucleated cells were present was estimated from reference gene primer amplification. The protocol was immunoSEQ multiplex PCR, while the TCRdb copy is restricted to in-frame clones and leaves out a portion. The DNA was the basis for D and trimming; V, J and clone size are from that table. This table holds some 250,000 clones, more than 75% found once. The material sequenced was peripheral blood. The clonotype was recovered from an older man with acute or convalescent COVID-19.

The CDR3: CASSLVAPGLSGNTIYF. The CDR3 DNA reads as TGTGCCAGCAGTTTAGTCGCTCCGGGACTCTCTGGAAACACCATATATTTT. The chain is built from TRBV27 and TRBJ1-3, with D tentatively TRBD1 (5 bases). Trimming stripped 2 bases from V and 0 bases from J, with 14 bases between. This CDR3 comprises 17 residues. Per germline, CDR1 MNHEY and CDR2 SMNVEV (reference sequence).